A selection of T cell receptor beta chains follows, all from one sample in a study of technical replicates of blood from a handful of donors. TCRdb keeps only in-frame clones here, not all; method: immunoSEQ multiplex PCR. The table lists about 94,000 clones, about 96% of them singletons. Source material: T cells isolated from PBMCs. The receptors were sampled from a human donor in good health. Each CDR3 is given with its conserved first and last residue. Fields, in order: J gene, V gene, clone size, D gene, CDR3 protein, CDR3 DNA. A D gene is named only where the DNA matches it firmly. Expanded clones get a size class; other rows say once, few or many, or leave the size out.

>TRBJ1-5|TRBV27|.|.
CASSHKGQVNQPQHF
TGTGCCAGCAGCCATAAAGGACAAGTCAATCAGCCCCAGCATTTT
>TRBJ1-3|TRBV6-5|.|TRBD1
CASRQGATGNTIYF
TGTGCCAGCAGGCAGGGGGCTACTGGAAACACCATATATTTT
>TRBJ2-2|TRBV6-5|.|TRBD1
CASRWDRGPGELFF
TGTGCCAGCAGATGGGACAGGGGGCCCGGGGAGCTGTTTTTT
>TRBJ2-6|TRBV4-1|.|TRBD1
CASRPPGQGAPGANVLTF
TGCGCCAGCAGACCGCCGGGACAGGGGGCTCCTGGGGCCAACGTCCTGACTTTC
>TRBJ1-1|TRBV7-7|.|.
CASSLPQGLNTEAFF
TGTGCTAGCAGCTTACCACAGGGTCTGAACACTGAAGCTTTCTTT
>TRBJ2-2|TRBV11-3|.|.
CASSLTGANTGELFF
TGTGCCAGCAGCTTGACAGGTGCGAACACCGGGGAGCTGTTTTTT
>TRBJ2-5|TRBV5-6|.|TRBD2
CASSLGPAGWGETQYF
TGTGCCAGCAGCTTGGGGCCAGCGGGGTGGGGGGAGACCCAGTACTTC
>TRBJ1-3|TRBV4-1|.|.
CASSQNRAGNTIYF
TGCGCCAGCAGCCAAAACAGGGCTGGAAACACCATATATTTT
>TRBJ2-7|TRBV29-1|.|.
CSVSTGNSYEQYF
TGCAGCGTTTCAACGGGAAACTCCTACGAGCAGTACTTC
>TRBJ1-6|TRBV4-2|.|TRBD1
CASSHNPSTGLNSPLHF
TGTGCCAGCAGCCACAACCCTTCGACAGGGTTGAATTCACCCCTCCACTTT
>TRBJ2-7|TRBV7-9|.|TRBD1
CASNLIKTGTGLDEQYF
TGTGCCAGCAACCTTATAAAAACTGGGACAGGGCTCGACGAGCAGTACTTC
>TRBJ2-6|TRBV7-9|.|TRBD1
CASRRSGQGFTGANVLTF
TGTGCCAGCAGACGTTCGGGACAGGGGTTTACTGGGGCCAACGTCCTGACTTTC
>TRBJ2-2|TRBV7-2|.|TRBD2
CASSPRSGGAAGELFF
TGTGCCAGCAGCCCCCGGAGCGGGGGGGCCGCCGGGGAGCTGTTTTTT
>TRBJ1-6|TRBV5-3|once|TRBD1
CASSPLDRDNSPLHF
TGTGCCAGCAGCCCCTTAGACAGGGATAATTCACCCCTCCACTTT
>TRBJ1-4|TRBV4-1|.|TRBD1
CASSPGQFNEKLFF
TGCGCCAGCAGCCCGGGACAGTTTAATGAAAAACTGTTTTTT
>TRBJ2-7|TRBV4-1|once|.
CASSQVVGGYEQYF
TGCGCCAGCAGCCAAGTGGTGGGAGGCTACGAGCAGTACTTC
>TRBJ2-2|TRBV18|.|.
CASSPRQGSTGELFF
TGTGCCAGCTCACCACGGCAGGGAAGTACCGGGGAGCTGTTTTTT
>TRBJ2-1|TRBV5-1|.|TRBD2
CASSWTSGRAYNEQFF
TGCGCCAGCAGCTGGACTAGCGGGAGGGCTTACAATGAGCAGTTCTTC
>TRBJ1-5|TRBV19|.|.
CASSTFVTGVGNQPQHF
TGTGCCAGTAGTACCTTTGTAACAGGCGTAGGCAATCAGCCCCAGCATTTT
>TRBJ1-1|TRBV10-1|.|.
CASSVSRGMNTEAFF
TGCGCCAGCAGTGTTTCACGGGGAATGAACACTGAAGCTTTCTTT
>TRBJ1-4|TRBV6-5|.|TRBD1
CASSFPRDRDGKLFF
TGTGCCAGCAGTTTTCCACGGGACAGGGATGGTAAACTGTTTTTT
>TRBJ2-1|TRBV28|.|TRBD2
CASSTLGTRADEQFF
TGTGCCAGCAGTACCTTAGGGACTAGAGCGGATGAGCAGTTCTTC
>TRBJ2-3|TRBV4-1|.|.
CASSHTLQENSDTQYF
TGCGCCAGCAGCCATACACTGCAGGAAAACTCAGATACGCAGTATTTT
>TRBJ2-1|TRBV13|.|.
CASSSHEGLTSASSREQFF
TGTGCCAGCAGCTCTCATGAGGGGCTGACTAGTGCCTCGTCTCGTGAGCAGTTCTTC
>TRBJ2-5|TRBV6-5|.|TRBD2
CASSYSIGGAGETQYF
TGTGCCAGCAGTTACTCGATCGGGGGGGCCGGAGAGACCCAGTACTTC
>TRBJ2-7|TRBV18|.|TRBD1
CASSPPRGQGVGEQYF
TGTGCCAGCTCACCACCGAGGGGACAGGGGGTAGGGGAGCAGTACTTC
>TRBJ2-7|TRBV6-5|.|TRBD1
CASSSGWDRGSEQYF
TGTGCCAGCAGTTCCGGCTGGGACAGGGGCTCCGAGCAGTACTTC
>TRBJ2-7|TRBV5-1|.|TRBD2
CASSLGASGGSYEQYF
TGCGCCAGCAGCTTGGGCGCTAGCGGGGGCTCCTACGAGCAGTACTTC
>TRBJ2-2|TRBV7-9|.|.
CASNARGAGELFF
TGTGCCAGCAATGCCCGAGGCGCCGGGGAGCTGTTTTTT
>TRBJ2-7|TRBV6-5|.|TRBD2
CASSSAGGREQYF
TGTGCCAGCAGTTCAGCGGGGGGACGCGAGCAGTACTTC
>TRBJ1-1|TRBV6-1|.|TRBD1
CASREGQMNTEAFF
TGTGCCAGCAGGGAGGGACAGATGAACACTGAAGCTTTCTTT
>TRBJ2-3|TRBV19|.|TRBD1
CASGDRGRDTQYF
TGTGCCAGTGGGGACAGGGGGCGGGATACGCAGTATTTT